The rows below give T cell receptor beta chains drawn from one sample of a study of cytomegalovirus exposure and HLA in healthy donors. Clones were read by immunoSEQ multiplex PCR, and TCRdb kept only the in-frame ones, dropping some. The profile covers under 200,000 clones, with around 75% appearing a single time and under 1.5% taken by the ten largest. Input material: PBMCs. These receptor sequences come from a man aged 18 to 29 in good health and CMV-seronegative. Each CDR3 is given with its conserved first and last residue. Fields, in order: J gene, V gene, D gene, clone size, CDR3 DNA, CDR3 protein. The D gene is left open where the match is weak. Clone size appears in some rows only: once, few, many, or a class for an expanded clone.

J gene: TRBJ2-7; V gene: TRBV7-6; D gene: .; clone size: .; CDR3 DNA: TGTGCCAGCAGCTCAGATCGGGGATCCTACGAGCAGTACTTC; CDR3 protein: CASSSDRGSYEQYF
J gene: TRBJ1-1; V gene: TRBV6-6; D gene: .; clone size: few; CDR3 DNA: TGTGCCAGCAGTAATTTGGCTACAGACACTGAAGCTTTCTTT; CDR3 protein: CASSNLATDTEAFF
J gene: TRBJ1-2; V gene: TRBV6-1; D gene: .; clone size: few; CDR3 DNA: TGTGCCAGCAAACAAGGGACACCCGCAGAGGGCTACACCTTC; CDR3 protein: CASKQGTPAEGYTF
J gene: TRBJ1-5; V gene: TRBV7-9; D gene: TRBD1; clone size: .; CDR3 DNA: TGTGCCAGCAGCACAGACAGGGGTGGCCATCAGCCCCAGCATTTT; CDR3 protein: CASSTDRGGHQPQHF
J gene: TRBJ2-1; V gene: TRBV6-5; D gene: TRBD2; clone size: .; CDR3 DNA: TGTGCCAGCAGTTACTCGGGGCTAGCGGGATCGGTTGAGCAGTTCTTC; CDR3 protein: CASSYSGLAGSVEQFF
J gene: TRBJ2-3; V gene: TRBV7-8; D gene: .; clone size: once; CDR3 DNA: TGTGCCAGCAGCTTTCGATTAGAAGCGGGACATTATTTT; CDR3 protein: CASSFRLEAGHYF
J gene: TRBJ2-7; V gene: TRBV7-9; D gene: TRBD2; clone size: once; CDR3 DNA: TGTGCCAGCACCCCCGGGACTAGCGTTCAGCAGTACTTC; CDR3 protein: CASTPGTSVQQYF
J gene: TRBJ1-3; V gene: TRBV7-8; D gene: .; clone size: .; CDR3 DNA: TGTGCCAGCAGCAAACAGTCGGACAGAGTAAACACCATATATTTT; CDR3 protein: CASSKQSDRVNTIYF
J gene: TRBJ1-3; V gene: TRBV10-1; D gene: TRBD1; clone size: .; CDR3 DNA: TGCGCCAGCAGTGACTCGACAGGGAACTCTGGAAACACCATATATTTT; CDR3 protein: CASSDSTGNSGNTIYF
J gene: TRBJ1-2; V gene: TRBV6-5; D gene: TRBD1; clone size: .; CDR3 DNA: TGTGCCAGCAGTTTCCACAGGGGGAACTATGGCTACACCTTC; CDR3 protein: CASSFHRGNYGYTF
J gene: TRBJ2-1; V gene: TRBV11-3; D gene: TRBD2; clone size: once; CDR3 DNA: TGTGCCAGCAGCCTCGGGACTAGAGGGGGGAATGAGCAGTTCTTC; CDR3 protein: CASSLGTRGGNEQFF
J gene: TRBJ1-1; V gene: TRBV6-5; D gene: .; clone size: .; CDR3 DNA: TGTGCCAGCAGTTACCCTATGCAGGGTAGCCCGAGAGCTTTCTTT; CDR3 protein: CASSYPMQGSPRAFF
J gene: TRBJ2-3; V gene: TRBV27; D gene: .; clone size: .; CDR3 DNA: TGTGCCAGCAGCTTCTATTCGGCAGATACGCAGTATTTT; CDR3 protein: CASSFYSADTQYF
J gene: TRBJ1-2; V gene: TRBV5-1; D gene: TRBD1; clone size: .; CDR3 DNA: TGCGCCAGCAGCGCCCCCGGGACAGACTATGGCTACACCTTC; CDR3 protein: CASSAPGTDYGYTF
J gene: TRBJ1-2; V gene: TRBV18; D gene: .; clone size: few; CDR3 DNA: TGTGCCAGCTCACCTCCTCCAGGGGAAGGCAATGGCTACACCTTC; CDR3 protein: CASSPPPGEGNGYTF
J gene: TRBJ2-7; V gene: TRBV5-4; D gene: .; clone size: .; CDR3 DNA: TGTGCCACCTCTAATGGGGGGGTACAGGGTCGAAACGAGCAGTACTTC; CDR3 protein: CATSNGGVQGRNEQYF
J gene: TRBJ2-2; V gene: TRBV19; D gene: TRBD2; clone size: .; CDR3 DNA: TGTGCCAGTAGTCCGGGAGCGGGAGAAAACGGGGAGCTGTTTTTT; CDR3 protein: CASSPGAGENGELFF
J gene: TRBJ2-7; V gene: TRBV6-1; D gene: TRBD1; clone size: .; CDR3 DNA: TGTGCCAGCAGCTACGGGACAGGCTACGAGCAGTACTTC; CDR3 protein: CASSYGTGYEQYF
J gene: TRBJ2-1; V gene: TRBV4-1; D gene: .; clone size: .; CDR3 DNA: TGCGCCAGCAGCCTCTCGCGGGATAGGGATGAGCAGTTCTTC; CDR3 protein: CASSLSRDRDEQFF
J gene: TRBJ1-1; V gene: TRBV11-3; D gene: .; clone size: .; CDR3 DNA: TGTGCCAGTCGATTACAGGGAGACACTGAAGCTTTCTTT; CDR3 protein: CASRLQGDTEAFF
J gene: TRBJ1-4; V gene: TRBV9; D gene: TRBD1; clone size: .; CDR3 DNA: TGTGCCAGCAGCCGCCGGGACAGCCATAATGAAAAACTGTTTTTT; CDR3 protein: CASSRRDSHNEKLFF
J gene: TRBJ2-1; V gene: TRBV28; D gene: .; clone size: .; CDR3 DNA: TGTGCCAGCAGTTTAAGTGTGCGGAATGAGCAGTTCTTC; CDR3 protein: CASSLSVRNEQFF
J gene: TRBJ1-6; V gene: TRBV10-3; D gene: .; clone size: .; CDR3 DNA: TGTGCCATCAGTGTCAAGCCCAATTCACCCCTCCACTTT; CDR3 protein: CAISVKPNSPLHF
J gene: TRBJ2-5; V gene: TRBV7-9; D gene: TRBD2; clone size: .; CDR3 DNA: TGTGCCAGCAGCGCCCCCTTTGGGCCTAGCGGGAGGGCCTCAGAGACCCAGTACTTC; CDR3 protein: CASSAPFGPSGRASETQYF
J gene: TRBJ2-7; V gene: TRBV19; D gene: .; clone size: .; CDR3 DNA: TGTGCCAGTAGTCCCGACTACTACGAGCAGTACTTC; CDR3 protein: CASSPDYYEQYF
J gene: TRBJ2-7; V gene: TRBV4-1; D gene: .; clone size: .; CDR3 DNA: TGCGCCAGCAGCCAAGATCGGGCGGGGGAGCAGTACTTC; CDR3 protein: CASSQDRAGEQYF
J gene: TRBJ1-3; V gene: TRBV2; D gene: TRBD1; clone size: .; CDR3 DNA: TGTGCCAGCAGTGACCCCGGGCAGGGGGACACCATATATTTT; CDR3 protein: CASSDPGQGDTIYF
J gene: TRBJ1-1; V gene: TRBV28; D gene: .; clone size: .; CDR3 DNA: TGTGCCAGCAGTTCCGGGACATCGAACACTGAAGCTTTCTTT; CDR3 protein: CASSSGTSNTEAFF
J gene: TRBJ2-4; V gene: TRBV10-2; D gene: TRBD2; clone size: .; CDR3 DNA: TGCGCCAGCAGTGAGATGGGGGGGAGTGCCAAAAACATTCAGTACTTC; CDR3 protein: CASSEMGGSAKNIQYF
J gene: TRBJ1-1; V gene: TRBV19; D gene: .; clone size: .; CDR3 DNA: TGTGCCACCTTTCCGCCCACTCGGACAGAAGCTTTCTTT; CDR3 protein: CATFPPTRTEAFF
J gene: TRBJ1-1; V gene: TRBV10-2; D gene: .; clone size: .; CDR3 DNA: TGCGCCAGCACCGGGGTTCGCACTGAAGCTTTCTTT; CDR3 protein: CASTGVRTEAFF
J gene: TRBJ2-2; V gene: TRBV30; D gene: TRBD2; clone size: .; CDR3 DNA: TGTGCCTGGAGGACTAGCGGGAGGGGAGGGGAGCTGTTTTTT; CDR3 protein: CAWRTSGRGGELFF
J gene: TRBJ1-1; V gene: TRBV5-1; D gene: .; clone size: .; CDR3 DNA: TGCGCCAGCAGCTTCCGAAGAACGGAGGCGAACACTGAAGCTTTCTTT; CDR3 protein: CASSFRRTEANTEAFF